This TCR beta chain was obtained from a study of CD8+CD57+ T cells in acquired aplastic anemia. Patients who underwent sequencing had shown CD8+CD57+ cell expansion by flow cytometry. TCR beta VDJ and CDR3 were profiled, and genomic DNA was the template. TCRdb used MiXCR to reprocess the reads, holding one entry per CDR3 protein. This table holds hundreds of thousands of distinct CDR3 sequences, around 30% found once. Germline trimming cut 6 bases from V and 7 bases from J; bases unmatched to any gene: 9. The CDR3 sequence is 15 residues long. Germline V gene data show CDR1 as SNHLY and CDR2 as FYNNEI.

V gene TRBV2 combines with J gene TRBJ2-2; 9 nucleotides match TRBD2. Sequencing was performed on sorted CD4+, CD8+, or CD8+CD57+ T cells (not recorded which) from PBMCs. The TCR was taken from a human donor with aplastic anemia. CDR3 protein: CASRILAGADGELFF. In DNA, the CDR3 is TGTGCCAGCAGGATACTAGCGGGTGCCGACGGGGAGCTGTTTTTT.